This TCR beta chain originates from a study of blood T cell repertoires in COVID-19. Study-wide context: PBMCs, B-cell-depleted T cells, or T cells provided the cDNA or gDNA that made up the material.

Original processing methods: From reference gene primer amplification, estimates of nucleated cell counts were derived. The repertoire was sequenced with immunoSEQ multiplex PCR; TCRdb's copy has only in-frame clones and lacks some. Clone size and V and J calls were adopted from that table, with D and trimming inferred from the DNA. Among 100,000 or so clones, approximately 80% were seen once, and the ten largest hold over 35%. From germline, CDR1 is SGHTA and CDR2 FQGNSA. This CDR3 has 15 residues. The ends lost 5 bases at V and 4 bases at J; junction bases unmatched: 7. Material: peripheral blood. The receptor was isolated from an elderly man with acute or convalescent COVID-19. The rearrangement links TRBV7-2 to TRBJ2-7; 11 bases are shared with TRBD1. The CDR3 is CASSNSGTGGYEQYF. CDR3 bases: TGTGCCAGCAGCAACTCCGGGACAGGGGGGTACGAGCAGTACTTC.